This TCR beta chain stems from a study of cytomegalovirus exposure and HLA in healthy donors. Overall study findings and caveats: Reports showed the classifier diagnosing cytomegalovirus status with high specificity and sensitivity. Rarity characterized most TCR sequences, yet some public TCRs appeared in many donors.

Profiled with immunoSEQ multiplex PCR; TCRdb holds only in-frame clones, not every one. The table includes 150,000 to 200,000 clones, approximately 87% detected once. The donors were in the approximately 110-subject validation cohort; that cohort was separate from the roughly 700-subject first cohort. The CDR3 covers 12 residues. V lost 5 bases, J lost 6 bases, and 8 bases lay in between. Looked up from germline, CDR1 is SEHNR and CDR2 is FQNEAQ (reference sequence). Points on this clone: No antigen is known for it.

This clonotype was obtained from a woman in her 30s in good health and CMV-seronegative. The genes are TRBV7-9 and TRBJ2-1, with D possibly TRBD1 on 6 matching bases. What was sequenced was PBMCs. This chain's CDR3 is CASSPGVNEQFF. CDR3 nucleotide sequence: TGTGCCAGCAGCCCAGGGGTCAATGAGCAGTTCTTC.